Each of the 25 T cell receptor beta chains below was sequenced from the same sample in a study of blood T cell repertoires in COVID-19. The assay was immunoSEQ multiplex PCR, and TCRdb's table has in-frame clones only and misses some. The data contain around 44,000 clones, around 92% of them seen just once; the ten biggest clones take up around 12%. Input material: peripheral blood. The receptors originated from a human donor in a cohort sampled during active COVID-19.

The rearrangement links TRBV10-3 to TRBJ1-5, with a weak D call TRBD1 (6 bases). Deletions cut 0 bases from V and 9 bases from J, with 12 bases between. Germline V CDR1 and CDR2: ENHRY, SYGVKD. The CDR3 is 14 amino acids. CDR3 in amino acids: CAISESGHPWPQHF. CDR3 DNA: TGTGCCATCAGTGAGTCGGGACATCCCTGGCCCCAGCATTTT.

This chain connects TRBV6-1 to TRBJ2-5; D unresolved. This CDR3 is built from 12 residues. Germline V lookup: CDR1 MNHNS, CDR2 SASEGT. V lost 2 bases and J lost 4, with 5 bases in between. This CDR3 reads CASSETGETQYF. Here the CDR3 DNA reads TGTGCCAGCAGTGAAACGGGAGAGACCCAGTACTTC.

The V and J genes are TRBV7-6 and TRBJ1-3; D is possibly TRBD1 (6 bases). This CDR3 spans 16 amino acids. V was clipped by 0 bases and J by 3 bases, with 12 bases between them. The germline V gene has CDR1 SGHVS and CDR2 FNYEAQ. The CDR3 coding sequence is TGTGCCAGCAGCTTAGCGGGGCCAGGGGTTGGAAACACCATATATTTT. Its protein is CASSLAGPGVGNTIYF.

The chain couples TRBV6-5 to TRBJ2-4; 11 bases are a match to TRBD2. The V gene's germline CDR1 is MNHEY and CDR2 SVGAGI. The CDR3 loop spans 15 amino acids. Trimming at V came to 6 bases and at J to 4 bases, leaving 5 bases not matched to a gene. Here the CDR3 reads CASSLAGGAKNIQYF. The CDR3 bases are TGTGCCAGCAGCCTAGCGGGGGGTGCGAAAAACATTCAGTACTTC.

The J gene is TRBJ1-6, the V gene TRBV27, with 11 bases identical to TRBD1. Germline V lookup: CDR1 MNHEY, CDR2 SMNVEV (reference sequence). The CDR3 totals 15 residues. Trimming took 6 bases from V and 9 from J; bases not matched to a gene: 7. CDR3 region: CASSQGTGGVSPLHF. The CDR3 bases are TGTGCCAGCAGCCAGGGGACAGGGGGTGTTTCACCCCTCCACTTT.

The chain links TRBV5-4 to TRBJ2-3; TRBD1 might be the D (7 bases). There are 16 residues in the CDR3. Germline loops: CDR1 SGHNT, CDR2 YYREEE (reference sequence). V gave up 3 bases and J gave up 3 bases, with 17 bases separating them. CDR3 sequence: CASSSPVRGVTDTQYF. DNA of the CDR3: TGTGCCAGCAGCTCCCCTGTCAGGGGGGTTACAGATACGCAGTATTTT.

This chain uses TRBV25-1 with TRBJ1-4, with TRBD1 matching over 9 bases. From germline, CDR1 is MGHDK and CDR2 SYGVNS. J lost 8 bases, V lost 5 bases, and 3 bases had no gene match. The CDR3 totals 13 residues. The CDR3 nucleotides are TGTGCCAGCAGTCGGACAGGGGCCGAAAAACTGTTTTTT. It yields the protein CASSRTGAEKLFF.

This chain connects TRBV24-1 to TRBJ1-2, with 10 bases that match TRBD1. The junction had 3 bases not matched to a gene; V was cut back by 4 bases and J by 11 bases. CDR1 and CDR2 from the germline V gene are KGHDR and SFDVKD. The CDR3 length is 12 residues. CDR3 region: CATSDDRGRYTF. The CDR3 DNA reads TGTGCCACCAGTGACGACAGGGGGCGGTACACCTTC.

The chain links TRBV18 to TRBJ2-7; TRBD2 aligns across 10 bases. The length of the CDR3 is 14 residues. V lost 1 base and J lost 9; bases outside the gene matches: 6. Per germline, CDR1 KGHSH and CDR2 LQKENI. The CDR3 reads CASSPRLAGVGQYF. The DNA for the CDR3 is TGTGCCAGCTCACCACGGCTAGCGGGAGTGGGGCAGTACTTC.

The V call is TRBV2, the J call TRBJ1-1; 9 bases line up with TRBD1. The germline gives CDR1 SNHLY, CDR2 FYNNEI. V was clipped by 7 bases and J by 5 bases; unmatched bases: 5. This CDR3 contains 13 residues. CDR3: CASIYDRGTEAFF. The CDR3 bases are TGTGCCAGCATTTACGACAGGGGGACTGAAGCTTTCTTT.

The chain has TRBV5-1 and TRBJ2-5; 10 bases match TRBD2. CDR1 and CDR2 (germline): SGHRS, YFSETQ. This CDR3 is 17 amino acids long. V was pared by 0 bases and J by 3 bases, with 8 bases of the junction left unmatched. The CDR3 nucleotides are TGCGCCAGCAGCTTGGGGGGTAGCGGGAGGATTAAAGAGACCCAGTACTTC. Amino acid sequence: CASSLGGSGRIKETQYF.

CDR3 nucleotide sequence: TGTGCCAGCAGCTTAGCCGCCAGCTCCTACGAGCAGTACTTC. It specifies CASSLAASSYEQYF. The chain has TRBV7-9 and TRBJ2-7; D remains unclear. The V end lost 0 bases, the J end lost 0 bases, and 6 bases lay between the germline ends. Germline V gives CDR1 SEHNR, CDR2 FQNEAQ (reference sequence). The CDR3 runs to 14 residues.

This chain connects TRBV23-1 to TRBJ2-5; 11 bases are a match to TRBD2. TRBV23-1 is an open reading frame, and its role is uncertain. The V and J ends lost 3 bases and 2 bases, in that order; junction bases with no gene match: 11. This CDR3 region has 18 residues. This CDR3 reads CASSQLTSGERIQETQYF. Written as DNA, the CDR3 is TGCGCCAGCAGTCAGTTGACTAGCGGGGAAAGAATACAAGAGACCCAGTACTTC.

There are a few counts of this clone. This chain joins TRBV20-1 and TRBJ1-2; TRBD1 is a possible D gene (6 bases). The V and J ends lost 6 bases and 7 bases respectively, with 12 bases between them. The V gene's germline CDR1 is DFQATT and CDR2 SNEGSKA (reference sequence). The CDR3 contains 11 residues. This CDR3 is CSAENRVGYTF. The CDR3 DNA reads TGCAGTGCAGAGAACAGGGTTGGCTACACCTTC.

This clone was counted once. V usage is TRBV25-1 and J usage is TRBJ1-1; D unresolved. The length of the CDR3 is 13 residues. Germline V gene sequence: CDR1 MGHDK, CDR2 SYGVNS. The V end lost 3 bases, the J end lost 8 bases, and 13 bases lay between the germline ends. The CDR3 nucleotides are TGTGCCAGCAGTGAGAAGGCGGGGAGGGAAGCTTTCTTT. Its translation: CASSEKAGREAFF.

The V and J genes are TRBV6-5 and TRBJ1-4; 9 bases are shared with TRBD1. Unmatched junction bases numbered 5, after V lost 9 bases and J lost 6 bases. CDR1 is MNHEY and CDR2 is SVGAGI in the germline V gene. The CDR3 runs 13 residues. The CDR3 region has the DNA TGTGCCAGTGAACAGGGGGCCCATGAAAAACTGTTTTTT. Protein: CASEQGAHEKLFF.

The chain uses TRBV7-3 and TRBJ2-7, with D possibly being TRBD1 (7 bases). Germline V gene data show CDR1 as SGHTA and CDR2 as FQGTGA. The CDR3 contains 15 residues. Deletions cut 5 bases from V and 3 bases from J, with 17 bases between. The CDR3 region has the DNA TGTGCCAGCAGCCCCCAGGGGGGCCACGGCTACGAGCAGTACTTC. Translation: CASSPQGGHGYEQYF.

J is TRBJ2-1 and V is TRBV5-1; 8 positions agree with TRBD2. This CDR3 spans 12 amino acids. Losses at the gene ends were 4 bases for V and 12 bases for J; bases not matched to a gene: 6. Germline CDR1 SGHRS, CDR2 YFSETQ. The CDR3 DNA follows: TGCGCCAGCAGCCAGACTAGCGTAAGGCAGTTCTTC. Residues: CASSQTSVRQFF.

The chain has TRBV7-8 and TRBJ2-3; tentative D call: TRBD2 (5 bases). The CDR3 has 13 residues. The germline V and J ends were trimmed by 2 bases and 6 bases, with 9 bases remaining between them. CDR1 and CDR2 from the germline V gene are SGHVS and FQNEAQ. For the CDR3, the DNA is TGTGCCAGCAGCTTACCCAGGAGGGATACGCAGTATTTT. Amino acid sequence: CASSLPRRDTQYF.

The chain combines TRBV7-9 with TRBJ1-1, with D possibly TRBD1 on 6 matching bases. The CDR3 runs to 14 residues. Deletions cut 4 bases from V and 1 base from J, with 10 bases between. Germline CDR1 SEHNR, CDR2 FQNEAQ (reference sequence). The CDR3 DNA is TGTGCCAGCAGCTCGATGACAGGGAACACTGAAGCTTTCTTT. This translates into CASSSMTGNTEAFF.

The CDR3 region is CASSLSGTGGSYEQYF. CDR3 DNA sequence: TGTGCCAGCAGCTTATCAGGGACGGGGGGGTCCTACGAGCAGTACTTC. The chain carries TRBV7-2 and TRBJ2-7; 8 bases align to TRBD2. The CDR3 has 16 amino acids. The junction had 7 bases not matched to a gene; V was cut back by 2 bases and J by 1 base. Germline V gene data show CDR1 as SGHTA and CDR2 as FQGNSA.

The V and J genes are TRBV7-2 and TRBJ2-4; D is possibly TRBD2 (7 bases). The CDR3 runs to 15 residues. Looked up from germline, CDR1 is SGHTA and CDR2 is FQGNSA. Between the trimmed V and J ends, which lost 2 bases and 8 bases, there was a span of 16 bases. The CDR3 DNA reads TGTGCCAGCAGCTTAAGCGGGACACAGGCTGACATTCAGTACTTC. Amino acid sequence: CASSLSGTQADIQYF.

CDR3 sequence reads: CSVRDRDYEQYF. Written as DNA, the CDR3 is TGCAGCGTTCGGGACAGGGACTACGAGCAGTACTTC. The rearrangement links TRBV29-1 to TRBJ2-7, with TRBD1 matching over 9 bases. Per the germline V gene, CDR1 is SQVTM and CDR2 is ANQGSEA. With 5 bases clipped from V and 3 bases from J, the junction kept 2 bases outside the gene matches. The CDR3 is 12 residues long.

The CDR3 is CASSRGGGAGYEQYF. CDR3 nucleotide sequence: TGCGCCAGCAGCCGCGGAGGGGGCGCGGGTTACGAGCAGTACTTC. The genes are TRBV4-1 and TRBJ2-7, with D possibly TRBD1 on 7 matching bases. Germline V CDR1 and CDR2: MGHRA, YSYEKL. This CDR3 is 15 amino acids long. V dropped 4 bases and J dropped 4 bases, with 17 bases sitting between them.

This clone has only one observation. This sequence joins TRBV7-6 and TRBJ1-3; D perhaps matches TRBD1 (6 bases). The CDR3 runs to 16 residues. Trimming left V 1 base short and J 1 base short, with 11 bases between. Germline CDR1 reads SGHVS; CDR2 reads FNYEAQ. The CDR3 reads CASSLGWGHSGNTIYF. The CDR3 DNA reads TGTGCCAGCAGCTTAGGGTGGGGACATTCTGGAAACACCATATATTTT.